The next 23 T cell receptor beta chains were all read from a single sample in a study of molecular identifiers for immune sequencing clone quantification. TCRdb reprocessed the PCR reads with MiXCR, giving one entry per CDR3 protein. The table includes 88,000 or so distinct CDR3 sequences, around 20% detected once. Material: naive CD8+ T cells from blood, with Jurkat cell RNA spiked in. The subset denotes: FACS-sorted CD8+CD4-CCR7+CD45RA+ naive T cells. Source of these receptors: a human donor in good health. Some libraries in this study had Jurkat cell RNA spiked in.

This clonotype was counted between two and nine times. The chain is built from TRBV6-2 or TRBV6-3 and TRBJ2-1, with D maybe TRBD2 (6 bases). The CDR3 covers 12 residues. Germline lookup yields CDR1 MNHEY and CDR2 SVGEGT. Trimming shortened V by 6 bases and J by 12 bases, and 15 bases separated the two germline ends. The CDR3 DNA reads TGTGCCAGCAGCGCCCCCGGGGGTTGGCAGTTCTTC. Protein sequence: CASSAPGGWQFF.

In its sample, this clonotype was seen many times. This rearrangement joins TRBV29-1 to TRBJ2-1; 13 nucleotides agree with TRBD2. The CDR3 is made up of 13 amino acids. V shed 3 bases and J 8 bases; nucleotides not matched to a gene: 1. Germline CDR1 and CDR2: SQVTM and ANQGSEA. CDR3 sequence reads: CSVDGLAGDEQFF. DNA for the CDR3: TGCAGCGTTGATGGACTAGCGGGAGATGAGCAGTTCTTC.

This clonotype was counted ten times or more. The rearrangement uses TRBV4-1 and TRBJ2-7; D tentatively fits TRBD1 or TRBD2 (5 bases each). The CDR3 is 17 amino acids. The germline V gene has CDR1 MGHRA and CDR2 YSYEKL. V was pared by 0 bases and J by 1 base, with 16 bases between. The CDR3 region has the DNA TGCGCCAGCAGCCAAGATAGAGGGGACCGAAGATCCTACGAGCAGTACTTC. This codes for CASSQDRGDRRSYEQYF.

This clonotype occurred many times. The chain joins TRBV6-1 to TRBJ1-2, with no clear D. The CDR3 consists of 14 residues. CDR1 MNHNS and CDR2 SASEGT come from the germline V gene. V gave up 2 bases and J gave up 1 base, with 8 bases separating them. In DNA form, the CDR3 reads TGTGCCAGCAGTGAATCTCCAGATAACTATGGCTACACCTTC. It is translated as CASSESPDNYGYTF.

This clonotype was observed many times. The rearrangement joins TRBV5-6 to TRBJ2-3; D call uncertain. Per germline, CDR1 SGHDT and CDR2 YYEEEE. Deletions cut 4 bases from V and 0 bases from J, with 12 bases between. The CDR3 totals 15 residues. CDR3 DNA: TGTGCCAGCAGCACCTCATGGAGAAGCACAGATACGCAGTATTTT. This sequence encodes CASSTSWRSTDTQYF.

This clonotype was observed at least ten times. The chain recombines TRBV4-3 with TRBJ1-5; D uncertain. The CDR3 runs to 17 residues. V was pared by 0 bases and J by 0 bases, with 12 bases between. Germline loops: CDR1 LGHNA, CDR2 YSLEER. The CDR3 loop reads CASSQDRSLYSNQPQHF. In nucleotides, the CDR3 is TGCGCCAGCAGCCAAGATAGAAGCTTATATAGCAATCAGCCCCAGCATTTT.

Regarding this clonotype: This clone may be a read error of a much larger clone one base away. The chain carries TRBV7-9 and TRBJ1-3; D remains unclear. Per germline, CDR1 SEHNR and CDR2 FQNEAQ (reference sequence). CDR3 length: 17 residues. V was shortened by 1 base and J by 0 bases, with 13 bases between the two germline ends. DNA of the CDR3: TGTGCCAGCAGCTTAGGCCCTACCCATTACTCTGGAAACACCATATATTTT. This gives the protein CASSLGPTHYSGNTIYF.

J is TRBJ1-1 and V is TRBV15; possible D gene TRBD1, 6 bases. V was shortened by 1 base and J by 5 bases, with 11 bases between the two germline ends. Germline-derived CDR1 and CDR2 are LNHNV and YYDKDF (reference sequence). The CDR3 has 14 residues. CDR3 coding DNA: TGTGCCACCAGCAGAGGACAGGTAGTAACTGAAGCTTTCTTT. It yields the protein CATSRGQVVTEAFF.

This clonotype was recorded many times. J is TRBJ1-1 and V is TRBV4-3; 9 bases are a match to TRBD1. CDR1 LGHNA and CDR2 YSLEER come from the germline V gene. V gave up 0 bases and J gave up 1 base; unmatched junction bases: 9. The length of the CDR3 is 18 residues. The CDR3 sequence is CASSQDQWTGDTNTEAFF. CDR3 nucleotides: TGCGCCAGCAGCCAAGATCAATGGACAGGGGACACGAACACTGAAGCTTTCTTT.

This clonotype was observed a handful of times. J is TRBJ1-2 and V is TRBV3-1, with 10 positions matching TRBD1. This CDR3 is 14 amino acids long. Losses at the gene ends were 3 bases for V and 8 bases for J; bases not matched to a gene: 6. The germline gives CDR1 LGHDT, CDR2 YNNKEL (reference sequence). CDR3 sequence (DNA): TGTGCCAGCAGCCAGGCCGGGACAGGGGTCGGCTACACCTTC. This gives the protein CASSQAGTGVGYTF.

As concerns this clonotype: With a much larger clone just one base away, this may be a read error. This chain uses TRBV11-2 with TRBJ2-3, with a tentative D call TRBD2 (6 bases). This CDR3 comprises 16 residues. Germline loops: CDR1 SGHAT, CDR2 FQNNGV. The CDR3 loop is CANSLWRDGRTDTQYF. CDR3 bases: TGTGCCAACAGCTTATGGAGGGACGGACGCACAGATACGCAGTATTTT.

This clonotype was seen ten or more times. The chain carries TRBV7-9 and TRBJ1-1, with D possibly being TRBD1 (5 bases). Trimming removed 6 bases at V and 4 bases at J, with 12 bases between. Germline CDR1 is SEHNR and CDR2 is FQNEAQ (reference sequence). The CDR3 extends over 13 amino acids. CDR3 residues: CASRDTAGTEAFF. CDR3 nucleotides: TGTGCCAGCAGGGACACAGCAGGCACTGAAGCTTTCTTT.

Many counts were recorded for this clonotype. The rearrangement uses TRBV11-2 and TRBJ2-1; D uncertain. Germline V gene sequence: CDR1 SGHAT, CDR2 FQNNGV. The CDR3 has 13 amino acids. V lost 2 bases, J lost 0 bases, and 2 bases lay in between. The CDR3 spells CASSLSSYNEQFF. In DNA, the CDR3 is TGTGCCAGCAGCTTAAGCTCCTACAATGAGCAGTTCTTC.

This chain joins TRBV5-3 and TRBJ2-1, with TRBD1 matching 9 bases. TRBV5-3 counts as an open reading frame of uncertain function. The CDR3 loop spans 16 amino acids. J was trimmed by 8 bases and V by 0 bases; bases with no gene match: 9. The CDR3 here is CARSLVPGQGEYEQFF. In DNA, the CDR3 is TGTGCCAGAAGCTTGGTCCCGGGACAGGGTGAATATGAGCAGTTCTTC.

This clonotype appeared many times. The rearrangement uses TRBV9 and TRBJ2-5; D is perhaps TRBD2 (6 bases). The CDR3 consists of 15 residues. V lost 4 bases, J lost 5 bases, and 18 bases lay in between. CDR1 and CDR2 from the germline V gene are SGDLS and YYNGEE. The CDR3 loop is CASSPLGSGVETQYF. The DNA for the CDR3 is TGTGCCAGCAGCCCACTTGGTTCGGGAGTGGAGACCCAGTACTTC.

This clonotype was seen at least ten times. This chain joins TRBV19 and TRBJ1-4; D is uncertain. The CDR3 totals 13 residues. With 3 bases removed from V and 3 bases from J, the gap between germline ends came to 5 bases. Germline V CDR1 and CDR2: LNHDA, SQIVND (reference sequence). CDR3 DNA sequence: TGTGCCAGTAGTATCCGGGCTAATGAAAAACTGTTTTTT. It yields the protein CASSIRANEKLFF.

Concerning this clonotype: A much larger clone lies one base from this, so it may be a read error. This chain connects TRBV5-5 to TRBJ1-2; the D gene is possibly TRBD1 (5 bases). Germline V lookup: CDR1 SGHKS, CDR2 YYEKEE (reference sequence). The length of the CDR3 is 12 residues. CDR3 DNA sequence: TGTGCCGGCAGCTTGGGGCAGCCAAGCTACACCTTC. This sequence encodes CAGSLGQPSYTF.

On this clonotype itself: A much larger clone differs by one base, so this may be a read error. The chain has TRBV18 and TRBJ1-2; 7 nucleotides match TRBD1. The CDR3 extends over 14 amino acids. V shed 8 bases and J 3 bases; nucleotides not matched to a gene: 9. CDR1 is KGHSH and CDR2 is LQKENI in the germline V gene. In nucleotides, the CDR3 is TGTGCCAGCCCATCCTCAGACAGGGACTATGGCTACACCTTC. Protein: CASPSSDRDYGYTF.

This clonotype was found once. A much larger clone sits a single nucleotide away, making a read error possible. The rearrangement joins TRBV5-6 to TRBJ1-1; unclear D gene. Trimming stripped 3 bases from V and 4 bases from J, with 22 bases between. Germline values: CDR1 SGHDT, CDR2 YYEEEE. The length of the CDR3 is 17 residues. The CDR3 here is CASSYFGVAGRGTEAFF. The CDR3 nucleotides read TGTGCCAGCAGCTACTTTGGGGTTGCGGGAAGAGGCACTGAAGCTTTCTTT.

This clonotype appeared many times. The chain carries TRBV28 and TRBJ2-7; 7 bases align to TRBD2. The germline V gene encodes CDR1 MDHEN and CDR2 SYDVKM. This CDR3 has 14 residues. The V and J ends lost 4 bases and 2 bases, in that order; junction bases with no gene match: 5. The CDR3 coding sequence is TGTGCCAGCAGTTCCGGACTAGTCGCCTACGAGCAGTACTTC. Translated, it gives CASSSGLVAYEQYF.

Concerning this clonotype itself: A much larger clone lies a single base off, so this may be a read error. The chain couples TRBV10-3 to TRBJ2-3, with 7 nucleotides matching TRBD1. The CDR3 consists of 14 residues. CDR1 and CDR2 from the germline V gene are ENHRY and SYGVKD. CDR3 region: CAISGTASTDAQYF. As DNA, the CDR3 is TGTGCCATCTCTGGGACAGCTAGCACAGATGCGCAGTATTTT.

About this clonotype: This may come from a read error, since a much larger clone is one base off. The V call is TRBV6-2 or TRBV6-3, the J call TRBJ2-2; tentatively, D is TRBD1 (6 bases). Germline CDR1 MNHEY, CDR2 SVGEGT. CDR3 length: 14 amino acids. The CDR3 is CASSNRVYTGELVF. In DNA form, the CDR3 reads TGTGCCAGCAGCAACAGGGTATACACCGGGGAGCTGGTTTTT.

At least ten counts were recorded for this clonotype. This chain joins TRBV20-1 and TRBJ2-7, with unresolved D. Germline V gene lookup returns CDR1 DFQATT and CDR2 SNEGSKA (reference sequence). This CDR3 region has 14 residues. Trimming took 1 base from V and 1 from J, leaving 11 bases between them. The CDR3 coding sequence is TGCAGTGCTAGAGTAGACTGGAAATCCTACGAGCAGTACTTC. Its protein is CSARVDWKSYEQYF.